This TCR beta chain was obtained from a study of PD-1 and CTLA-4 blockade in melanoma. The ends were cut back, 8 bases at V and 7 bases at J, with 6 bases in the middle. Germline loops: CDR1 SNHLY, CDR2 FYNNEI. This CDR3 has 10 amino acids. This clone was seen a single time. The method was immunoSEQ multiplex PCR; TCRdb's version includes in-frame clones alone and lacks a portion of them. The profile shows 9,000 to 13,000 clones, 82% of them singletons. The chain combines TRBV2 with TRBJ2-1; possibly TRBD2 for D (6 bases). Sequencing was performed on CD8+ T cells from peripheral blood, taken from a patient given anti-PD-1 treatment. This TCR was recovered from a human donor with melanoma. CDR3 amino acids: CASGRNEQFF. The CDR3 nucleotides read TGTGCCAGCGGGAGGAATGAGCAGTTCTTC.